The 30 T cell receptor beta chains below all came from one sample that was sequenced in a study of graft-versus-host responses after intestinal transplantation. Using immunoSEQ multiplex PCR, the repertoire was profiled, and TCRdb retains in-frame clones only, with some absent. In the table there are nearly 100,000 clones, around nine tenths of which are singletons. This specimen consisted of PBMCs, obtained just under 460 days after intestinal transplant. The receptors originated from a human patient who received an intestinal transplant, so some T cells may come from the graft donor.

This clone was counted once. The chain has TRBV2 and TRBJ2-7; 10 bases fit TRBD1. Trimming at V came to 4 bases and at J to 4 bases, leaving 1 base not matched to a gene. This CDR3 has 13 residues. CDR1 is SNHLY, CDR2 FYNNEI, per germline. The CDR3: CASSVDRGYEQYF. CDR3 nucleotides: TGTGCCAGCAGTGTGGACAGGGGGTACGAGCAGTACTTC.

V usage is TRBV29-1 and J usage is TRBJ2-1, with TRBD2 matching 10 bases. J lost 3 bases, V lost 3 bases, and 5 bases had no gene match. Germline-derived CDR1 and CDR2 are SQVTM and ANQGSEA. The CDR3 runs 15 residues. CDR3 DNA: TGCAGCGTTGATCCTAGCGGGGGCTACTACAATGAGCAGTTCTTC. Residues: CSVDPSGGYYNEQFF.

The rearrangement joins TRBV10-3 to TRBJ1-1; D remains ambiguous. Germline CDR1 and CDR2: ENHRY and SYGVKD. Trimming removed 0 bases at V and 11 bases at J, with 22 bases between. This CDR3 is built from 16 residues. The CDR3 protein is CAISESGAAGGRKAFF. CDR3 nucleotide sequence: TGTGCCATCAGTGAGTCGGGTGCGGCGGGAGGGAGGAAGGCTTTCTTT.

The chain employs TRBV5-4 and TRBJ1-2; D is perhaps TRBD1 (5 bases). Germline CDR1 and CDR2: SGHNT and YYREEE (reference sequence). This CDR3 comprises 15 residues. The V gene lost 3 bases and the J gene lost 3 bases, with 15 bases spanning the gap. The CDR3 spells CASSSGTELDYGYTF. Written as DNA, the CDR3 is TGTGCCAGCAGCTCCGGGACGGAACTAGACTATGGCTACACCTTC.

Points on this clone: The same CDR3 can be traced to other DNA sequences in this sample. The chain uses TRBV4-2 and TRBJ2-1; 7 bases align to TRBD1. V gave up 7 bases and J gave up 9 bases; unmatched junction bases: 15. Germline CDR1 LGHNA, CDR2 YNFKEQ. CDR3 length equals 15 residues. The CDR3 bases are TGTGCCAGCACCAACCCCGAGACAGGGTCTCCTGAGCAGTTCTTC. This encodes CASTNPETGSPEQFF.

The chain employs TRBV5-4 and TRBJ1-1; D call uncertain. V was shortened by 0 bases and J by 0 bases, with 6 bases between the two germline ends. This CDR3 region has 14 residues. Germline CDR1 and CDR2: SGHNT and YYREEE (reference sequence). The CDR3 is CASSLGRLNTEAFF. The CDR3 region has the DNA TGTGCCAGCAGCTTGGGCAGATTGAACACTGAAGCTTTCTTT.

Details on this clone: The same CDR3 is also encoded by other DNA sequences in this sample. V is TRBV7-9 and J is TRBJ2-1; no firm D call. The CDR3 length is 11 residues. Germline V CDR1 and CDR2: SEHNR, FQNEAQ (reference sequence). The ends were cut back, 3 bases at V and 7 bases at J, with 4 bases in the middle. CDR3 sequence reads: CASSFGNEQFF. CDR3 nucleotides: TGTGCCAGCAGCTTTGGGAATGAGCAGTTCTTC.

This clone has more than one count but fewer than ten. The chain combines TRBV10-3 with TRBJ1-2; D unresolved. Trimming removed 0 bases at V and 0 bases at J, with 5 bases between. CDR3 length: 14 residues. The V gene's germline CDR1 is ENHRY and CDR2 SYGVKD. The DNA for the CDR3 is TGTGCCATCAGTGAGTCTCCAGCTAACTATGGCTACACCTTC. Protein sequence: CAISESPANYGYTF.

The rearrangement links TRBV7-9 to TRBJ2-3, with TRBD2 matching over 8 bases. V lost 3 bases and J lost 4; bases outside the gene matches: 6. Germline CDR1 SEHNR, CDR2 FQNEAQ (reference sequence). The CDR3 extends over 15 amino acids. For the CDR3, the DNA is TGTGCCAGCAGCTTTGGCGGGGGGCCGCCAGATACGCAGTATTTT. Protein product: CASSFGGGPPDTQYF.

The genes are TRBV27 and TRBJ1-3, with 8 positions matching TRBD1. CDR3 length equals 15 residues. V shed 6 bases and J 0 bases; nucleotides not matched to a gene: 4. Per the germline V gene, CDR1 is MNHEY and CDR2 is SMNVEV (reference sequence). CDR3 DNA sequence: TGTGCCAGCAGGAGGACAGGGAGCTCTGGAAACACCATATATTTT. It is translated as CASRRTGSSGNTIYF.

The V gene is TRBV5-1, the J gene TRBJ1-6; D not certain. The CDR3 sequence is 17 residues long. The germline gives CDR1 SGHRS, CDR2 YFSETQ. Trimming removed 3 bases at V and 7 bases at J, with 20 bases between. This CDR3 is CASSSKTGPRGNSPLHF. In DNA form, the CDR3 reads TGCGCCAGCAGCTCAAAAACCGGGCCCCGAGGGAATTCACCCCTCCACTTT.

V is TRBV7-9 and J is TRBJ2-2; D gene uncertain. CDR3 length: 14 amino acids. Trimming took off 4 bases at V and 4 bases at J, with 10 bases between the two ends. Germline lookup yields CDR1 SEHNR and CDR2 FQNEAQ (reference sequence). The CDR3 reads CASSSDFVTGELFF. In DNA form, the CDR3 reads TGTGCCAGCAGCTCGGATTTTGTCACCGGGGAGCTGTTTTTT.

This chain links TRBV5-1 with TRBJ1-1, with a possible D match to TRBD1 (6 bases). The CDR3 is made up of 14 amino acids. V gave up 2 bases and J gave up 1 base, with 9 bases separating them. The germline CDR1 and CDR2 sequences are SGHRS and YFSETQ. The CDR3 reads CASSFQTGNTEAFF. The CDR3 bases are TGCGCCAGCAGCTTCCAGACAGGGAACACTGAAGCTTTCTTT.

The gene calls are TRBV6-5 and TRBJ1-6, with a tentative D call TRBD1 (6 bases). Germline values: CDR1 MNHEY, CDR2 SVGAGI. The V gene lost 7 bases and the J gene lost 7 bases, with 17 bases spanning the gap. The CDR3 runs 15 residues. In nucleotides, the CDR3 is TGTGCCAGCACTCCCCTTGGGGGGGCGAATTCACCCCTCCACTTT. It codes for CASTPLGGANSPLHF.

The CDR3 spells CASSKGVWKSYEQYF. The CDR3 nucleotides read TGTGCCAGCAGCAAGGGGGTTTGGAAGTCCTACGAGCAGTACTTC. V gene TRBV6-6 combines with J gene TRBJ2-7, with D tentatively TRBD1 (6 bases). The CDR3 contains 15 residues. Trimming removed 6 bases at V and 1 base at J, with 16 bases between. Germline V gene data show CDR1 as MNHNY and CDR2 as SVGAGI (reference sequence).

This clone was recorded once. CDR3 region: CATAGQANTGELFF. The CDR3 DNA reads TGTGCCACCGCGGGACAGGCGAACACCGGGGAGCTGTTTTTT. The V call is TRBV2, the J call TRBJ2-2; 8 bases line up with TRBD1. Unmatched junction bases numbered 4, after V lost 10 bases and J lost 0 bases. This CDR3 is 14 amino acids long. Germline V gives CDR1 SNHLY, CDR2 FYNNEI.

V and J are TRBV4-1 and TRBJ2-5; 7 nucleotides match TRBD1. The V and J ends lost 3 bases and 2 bases, in that order; junction bases with no gene match: 9. The CDR3 extends over 16 amino acids. Germline loops: CDR1 MGHRA, CDR2 YSYEKL. The CDR3 region is CASSQRDSTTQETQYF. CDR3 bases: TGCGCCAGCAGCCAGAGGGACAGCACCACACAAGAGACCCAGTACTTC.

This clone was recorded only once. CDR3 sequence: CASSLAGTDEQYF. The CDR3 nucleotides read TGTGCCAGCAGCTTAGCCGGGACAGACGAGCAGTACTTC. V usage is TRBV11-3 and J usage is TRBJ2-7; 7 bases map to TRBD1. V gave up 1 base and J gave up 5 bases; unmatched junction bases: 2. The CDR3 has 13 amino acids. Germline V gene sequence: CDR1 SGHNT, CDR2 YENEEA.

This chain uses TRBV5-1 with TRBJ2-1; 15 bases agree with TRBD2. There are 18 residues in the CDR3. The germline V gene encodes CDR1 SGHRS and CDR2 YFSETQ. V trimming: 4 bases; J trimming: 6 bases; junction bases outside the gene matches: 11. As DNA, the CDR3 is TGCGCCAGCAGCGCGGGACTAGCGGGGGGCCCCCCTGGCAATGAGCAGTTCTTC. As protein: CASSAGLAGGPPGNEQFF.

The gene calls are TRBV6-6 and TRBJ2-7; the D gene is possibly TRBD1 (8 bases). V lost 5 bases, J lost 3 bases, and 17 bases lay in between. Germline CDR1 is MNHNY and CDR2 is SVGAGI (reference sequence). The CDR3 covers 15 residues. Here the CDR3 reads CASSGRTGRDYEQYF. In DNA form, the CDR3 reads TGTGCCAGCAGTGGAAGGACAGGGAGGGACTACGAGCAGTACTTC.

The chain recombines TRBV6-1 with TRBJ2-5; tentatively, D is TRBD2 (7 bases). The end of the DNA fits TRBJ2-7 better, so the J call may be wrong. The germline V gene encodes CDR1 MNHNS and CDR2 SASEGT. The CDR3 loop spans 13 amino acids. The CDR3 here is CASRGRGSGEQYF. The CDR3 DNA reads TGTGCCAGCAGAGGGAGGGGGTCGGGCGAGCAGTACTTC.

The chain carries TRBV19 and TRBJ2-2; D gene ambiguous. CDR1 and CDR2 (germline): LNHDA, SQIVND (reference sequence). Trimming removed 2 bases at V and 5 bases at J, with 3 bases between. The CDR3 runs to 12 residues. Here the CDR3 DNA reads TGTGCCAGTAGTATACATACCGGGGAGCTGTTTTTT. As protein: CASSIHTGELFF.

The rearrangement joins TRBV19 to TRBJ1-2, with D perhaps TRBD1 (5 bases). The germline gives CDR1 LNHDA, CDR2 SQIVND (reference sequence). The V gene lost 4 bases and the J gene lost 5 bases, with 11 bases spanning the gap. This CDR3 is 13 amino acids long. CDR3 amino acids: CASSKGTEYGYTF. CDR3 sequence (DNA): TGTGCCAGTAGTAAAGGGACCGAGTATGGCTACACCTTC.

The V call is TRBV2, the J call TRBJ2-2, with D possibly TRBD1 on 6 matching bases. V was clipped by 6 bases and J by 4 bases, with 15 bases between them. The germline V gene has CDR1 SNHLY and CDR2 FYNNEI. The CDR3 is 15 amino acids. The CDR3 DNA reads as TGTGCCAGCAGGCCTACAGGGTTCCCCACCGGGGAGCTGTTTTTT. Its translation is CASRPTGFPTGELFF.

The rearrangement links TRBV10-2 to TRBJ1-1; weak D call: TRBD1 (5 bases). Germline V gene lookup returns CDR1 WSHSY and CDR2 SAAADI. The CDR3 runs to 14 residues. The germline V and J ends were trimmed by 3 bases and 4 bases, with 12 bases remaining between them. The DNA for the CDR3 is TGCGCCAGCAGTGATGGGGCCTGGAGCACTGAAGCTTTCTTT. Protein sequence: CASSDGAWSTEAFF.

This chain connects TRBV7-4 to TRBJ1-2; D not resolved. The CDR3 loop spans 14 amino acids. V was trimmed by 5 bases and J by 8 bases, leaving 18 bases between them. Germline V gene lookup returns CDR1 SGHVT and CDR2 SQSDAQ. The CDR3 DNA sequence: TGTGCCAGCAGCCCCAATTTTGGGCCCCGGGGCTACACCTTC. Translated, it gives CASSPNFGPRGYTF.

V gene TRBV18 combines with J gene TRBJ2-7; D unresolved. V gave up 0 bases and J gave up 1 base, with 10 bases separating them. Germline CDR1 is KGHSH and CDR2 is LQKENI. CDR3 length: 15 residues. The CDR3 DNA is TGTGCCAGCTCACCACCCCGGCAGGCTTCCTACGAGCAGTACTTC. Translating gives CASSPPRQASYEQYF.

The V call is TRBV5-1, the J call TRBJ2-1; the D call may be TRBD1 or TRBD2 (6 bases each). CDR1 is SGHRS and CDR2 is YFSETQ in the germline V gene. V was cut by 0 bases and J by 2 bases, with 9 bases left in between. The CDR3 is 15 residues long. In nucleotides, the CDR3 is TGCGCCAGCAGCTTGGAGGGGGGCCCCTACAATGAGCAGTTCTTC. Protein: CASSLEGGPYNEQFF.

This chain connects TRBV7-3 to TRBJ1-2; TRBD1 aligns across 7 bases. Germline V gene data show CDR1 as SGHTA and CDR2 as FQGTGA. CDR3 length: 13 amino acids. The junction had 2 bases not matched to a gene; V was cut back by 5 bases and J by 2 bases. CDR3 sequence (DNA): TGTGCCAGCAGCCCGGGACAGAACTATGGCTACACCTTC. Protein product: CASSPGQNYGYTF.

The genes are TRBV25-1 and TRBJ2-3, with 7 bases identical to TRBD2. CDR3 size: 13 residues. CDR1 is MGHDK and CDR2 is SYGVNS in the germline V gene. After removal of 4 bases from V and 5 bases from J, the junction contained 3 bases not matched to a gene. The CDR3 coding sequence is TGTGCCAGCAGTGGACAGCGGGGAGATACGCAGTATTTT. Its protein product is CASSGQRGDTQYF.